Described below is a single TCR beta chain sequence and its context. The target of this receptor is not known. There are no base qualities to consult, and no much larger clone falls within one base. The identical CDR3 is also encoded by other nucleotide sequences in the sample. V is shortened by 5 bases, J by 0 bases, and the region joining them spans 5 bases. The germline V gene supplies CDR1 SGHTA and CDR2 FQGNSA. The CDR3, from cysteine to phenylalanine, totals 12 residues. Solely the CDR3 DNA is kept, with 36 bases framed from the first base. This record comes from a study of Ad26.COV2.S vaccination and SARS-CoV-2 variants (dated by TCRdb to 2020 to 2023). About the investigation overall: Vaccine-arm donors came from COV1001, a multicentre, randomized, double-blind, placebo-controlled phase I-IIa trial of Ad26.COV2.S in healthy adults. Ad26.COV2.S was given intramuscularly at 5x10^10 or 1x10^11 viral particles, as a single shot or as two shots 56 days apart. TCRbeta repertoire sequencing was used to assess the specificity and breadth of SARS-CoV-2-reactive T cell receptors after Ad26.COV2.S vaccination. The TCR-sequenced set comprised approximately 30 samples: about 19 Ad26.COV2.S vaccine recipients, 5 placebo recipients and 8 SARS-CoV-2 convalescent individuals. Participants in the trial were split at random into five groups of five each, receiving low-dose or high-dose Ad26.COV2.S once or twice, or else placebo on both occasions. Blinding of investigators to trial group allocation was maintained during experiments and outcome assessment. General study outcomes and caveats: Vaccine and placebo recipients had comparable non-spike TCR breadth, which fits with the vaccine containing only spike. After vaccination, substantial breadth of spike-specific CD8+ and CD4+ T cell responses was reported. Compared with placebo recipients, Ad26.COV2.S recipients showed higher spike-specific TCR breadth (P = 0.0014). The study was not powered to compare responses between vaccine doses or regimens. The authors noted that total T cell responses may have been underestimated by the TCR breadth and depth analyses.

What this sample's treatment or condition label stands for: 15 to 20 received Ad26.COV2.S at low or high dose, single or two shots; about 5 received placebo; per-sample allocation not given. Repertoires of vaccine and placebo recipients were sequenced from samples taken on day 63 after the first injection. Between 29 July and 7 August 2020, Cohort 1b enrolled about 27 adults aged 18-55 years at one site in Boston, USA. Ad26.COV2.S consisted of a replication-incompetent adenovirus type 26 vector by which a prefusion-stabilized SARS-CoV-2 spike protein from the original Wuhan strain was expressed. TCRbeta CDR3 regions were sequenced with the immunoSEQ Assay. After extraction, genomic DNA underwent amplification by bias-controlled multiplex PCR, followed by high-throughput sequencing. The study's own analysis went as follows. To quantify the absolute abundance of each unique TCRbeta CDR3 region, sequences were collapsed and filtered. T cell fraction was estimated by normalizing TCRbeta template counts to usable DNA, with usable DNA measured through amplification of reference genes found in all nucleated cells. Repertoire TCRs were annotated as SARS-CoV-2-specific by exact matching of V gene, CDR3 amino acid sequence and J gene to a known reactive TCR set. The reference SARS-CoV-2 TCR set was derived from MIRA and filtered for enrichment in COVID-19-positive ImmuneCODE repertoires, a step that removed public or cross-reactive TCRs. Drawing on the MIRA antigens, annotated TCRs were analysed further at the level of specific ORF or position within ORF. Breadth was defined as the number of annotated unique rearrangements divided by the total number of unique productive rearrangements, and depth was defined as the summed frequency of the annotated unique rearrangements. Two-sided Wilcoxon rank-sum tests were used to compare TCR breadth between groups. The immuneACCESS repertoire file appears here via TCRdb, limited to in-frame rearrangements. These files lack a portion of the clones; in checked studies, under half of the deficit traces to unresolved V genes, and the cause of the others is not known. The V and J calls and clone size come from that table; D and trimming were worked out from the DNA. The sample table holds hundreds of thousands of clones, of which over 80% were seen once. Together, the top ten hold over 1.5% of the sample.

The source of this sequence is a person between 18 and 59 years old who received the Ad26.COV2.S COVID-19 vaccine or a placebo. The sample in question was peripheral blood, obtained in a trial of Ad26.COV2.S vaccine versus placebo. The chain joins TRBV7-2 to TRBJ2-7; the D segment cannot be called with confidence. DNA sequence: TGTGCCAGCAGCCCGAGCTCCTACGAGCAGTACTTC. This encodes CASSPSSYEQYF. The reference TRBV7-2 and TRBJ2-7 proteins fill in what lies around the CDR3, so the full variable domain reads GAGVSQSPSNKVTEKGKDVELRCDPISGHTALYWYRQSLGQGLEFLIYFQGNSAPDKSGLPSDRFSAERTGGSVSTLTIQRTQQEDSAVYLCASSPSSYEQYFGPGTRLTVT.